The following is a TCR beta chain sequence with its context. Its specificity is unknown. The CDR3 length is 12 residues. V was pared by 8 bases and J by 3 bases, with 10 bases between. Germline values: CDR1 SEHNR, CDR2 FQNEAQ (reference sequence). The entry originates in a study of cytomegalovirus exposure and HLA in healthy donors. Study observations and caveats: In vitro checks showed that a few CMV-associated chains really do target CMV antigens.

Donors were drawn from the approximately 110-subject validation cohort, separate from the approximately 670-subject first cohort. Repertoires were generated with immunoSEQ multiplex PCR, while TCRdb's copy carries only in-frame clones and drops some. In the table there are approximately 180,000 clones, approximately 86% of which are singletons. This sequence originates from a man in his late teens or twenties in good health and CMV-seropositive. Sequenced: PBMCs. The rearrangement joins TRBV7-9 to TRBJ2-5, with D perhaps TRBD1 (6 bases). Written as DNA, the CDR3 is TGTGCCAGCGTGTCAGGGGAAGAGACCCAGTACTTC. Protein product: CASVSGEETQYF.